The 28 T cell receptor beta chains below come from one sample, sequenced in a study of T cells in narcolepsy. The data were produced by immunoSEQ multiplex PCR, yet TCRdb's version contains in-frame clones alone and is incomplete. This table holds over 25,000 clones, more than 65% found once. Source material: memory (CD45RA-) CD4+ T cells from blood. These receptors were collected from a human donor in good health.

This clone was recorded once. The CDR3 DNA follows: TGCGCCAGCAGCTTCTCGACAGCGGGTAACTACGAGCAGTACTTC. It is translated as CASSFSTAGNYEQYF. The genes are TRBV5-1 and TRBJ2-7, with D possibly TRBD2 on 6 matching bases. The CDR3 totals 15 residues. The V and J ends lost 2 bases and 3 bases respectively, with 15 bases between them. From germline, CDR1 is SGHRS and CDR2 YFSETQ.

In DNA form, the CDR3 reads TGTGCCAGCTCACCACAGTCGCGGGCAGAGCAGTACTTC. The encoded protein is CASSPQSRAEQYF. The chain is built from TRBV18 and TRBJ2-7; tentatively, D is TRBD2 (5 bases). The germline V and J ends were trimmed by 1 base and 7 bases, with 11 bases remaining between them. The CDR3 loop spans 13 amino acids. The germline V gene has CDR1 KGHSH and CDR2 LQKENI.

The chain couples TRBV27 to TRBJ2-1; the D is unclear. Trimming cost V 5 bases and J 5 bases, with 16 bases left between them. The CDR3 is 15 residues long. Germline V lookup: CDR1 MNHEY, CDR2 SMNVEV (reference sequence). The CDR3: CASSHWAPSNNEQFF. CDR3 in DNA: TGTGCCAGCAGTCATTGGGCGCCGAGTAACAATGAGCAGTTCTTC.

The chain is built from TRBV7-2 and TRBJ2-6; no firm D call. CDR1 is SGHTA, CDR2 FQGNSA, per germline. The V gene lost 5 bases and the J gene lost 1 base, with 9 bases spanning the gap. The CDR3 has 15 residues. The CDR3 reads CASSRLVSGANVLTF. CDR3 coding DNA: TGTGCCAGCAGCCGTCTAGTGTCTGGGGCCAACGTCCTGACTTTC.

The V and J genes are TRBV6-1 and TRBJ1-5; TRBD1 is a possible D gene (5 bases). The ends were cut back, 3 bases at V and 5 bases at J, with 17 bases in the middle. Germline-derived CDR1 and CDR2 are MNHNS and SASEGT. This CDR3 region has 16 residues. In DNA, the CDR3 is TGTGCCAGCAGTGATCGGACCCCCTCGGGGCATCAGCCCCAGCATTTT. This gives the protein CASSDRTPSGHQPQHF.

This chain's CDR3 is CASSLGNYGYTF. The CDR3 bases are TGTGCCAGCAGCTTAGGGAACTATGGCTACACCTTC. The rearrangement joins TRBV11-2 to TRBJ1-2, with D hard to call. Trimming took 1 base from V and 2 from J, leaving 2 bases between them. The CDR3 sequence is 12 residues long. CDR1 is SGHAT, CDR2 FQNNGV, per germline.

The chain is built from TRBV7-9 and TRBJ1-2; D gene ambiguous. The CDR3 runs to 15 residues. Per germline, CDR1 SEHNR and CDR2 FQNEAQ (reference sequence). V lost 2 bases and J 0 bases, leaving 10 bases between the germline ends. For the CDR3, the DNA is TGTGCCAGCAGCTTACTGGATCGTTCTAACTATGGCTACACCTTC. Amino acid sequence: CASSLLDRSNYGYTF.

The genes are TRBV29-1 and TRBJ2-1; D call uncertain. The germline CDR1 and CDR2 sequences are SQVTM and ANQGSEA. CDR3 length equals 11 residues. V shed 3 bases and J shed 9 bases, with 9 bases lying between them. CDR3 protein: CSVEPLTEQFF. The CDR3 DNA reads as TGCAGCGTTGAGCCCCTTACTGAGCAGTTCTTC.

Here the CDR3 DNA reads TGTGCCAGCAGTGAACAGGGGGGGAACGAGCAGTACTTC. This encodes CASSEQGGNEQYF. The gene calls are TRBV2 and TRBJ2-7; either TRBD1 or TRBD2 may fit D (7 bases each). Germline-derived CDR1 and CDR2 are SNHLY and FYNNEI. V was cut by 2 bases and J by 5 bases, with 10 bases left in between. This CDR3 is 13 amino acids long.

This chain uses TRBV4-2 with TRBJ1-2; 10 nucleotides line up with TRBD1. Germline V gene lookup returns CDR1 LGHNA and CDR2 YNFKEQ. J was trimmed by 3 bases and V by 3 bases; bases with no gene match: 7. The CDR3 contains 16 residues. The DNA for the CDR3 is TGTGCCAGCAGCCAGGCGGGACAGGGGTTGGACTATGGCTACACCTTC. It codes for CASSQAGQGLDYGYTF.

This chain joins TRBV4-1 and TRBJ2-1, with 13 bases fitting TRBD2. The CDR3 is made up of 15 amino acids. Germline V gene sequence: CDR1 MGHRA, CDR2 YSYEKL. Trimming at V came to 1 base and at J to 9 bases, leaving 3 bases not matched to a gene. The CDR3 DNA follows: TGCGCCAGCAGCCAAGGACTAGCGGGGGGTCTTGAGCAGTTCTTC. It is translated as CASSQGLAGGLEQFF.

The genes are TRBV10-1 and TRBJ2-5; 7 bases match TRBD2. The germline gives CDR1 WNHNN, CDR2 SYGVQD (reference sequence). The J segment lost 1 base and the V segment lost 5 bases, leaving 7 bases of the junction unmatched. CDR3 length equals 15 residues. The CDR3 sequence: CASSLDSGRQETQYF. Written as DNA, the CDR3 is TGCGCCAGCAGTCTAGATAGCGGGCGCCAAGAGACCCAGTACTTC.

The CDR3 region has the DNA TGCGCCAGCGGGGGGTACTCCTACGAGCAGTACTTC. This sequence encodes CASGGYSYEQYF. V is TRBV5-1 and J is TRBJ2-7; possibly TRBD2 for D (6 bases). The V gene's germline CDR1 is SGHRS and CDR2 YFSETQ. The CDR3 contains 12 residues. Trimming stripped 7 bases from V and 0 bases from J, with 8 bases between.

This chain joins TRBV6-6 and TRBJ1-2, with 9 bases aligning to TRBD1. V was pared by 6 bases and J by 5 bases, with 4 bases of the junction left unmatched. CDR3 size: 13 residues. The V gene's germline CDR1 is MNHNY and CDR2 SVGAGI (reference sequence). CDR3 loop: CASRGQGFYGYTF. CDR3 bases: TGTGCCAGCAGAGGACAGGGGTTTTATGGCTACACCTTC.

The V gene is TRBV18, the J gene TRBJ2-1; TRBD2 is a possible D gene (6 bases). Germline V gene sequence: CDR1 KGHSH, CDR2 LQKENI. The CDR3 runs to 15 residues. V was shortened by 2 bases and J by 10 bases, with 18 bases between the two germline ends. CDR3 loop: CASSPYGGGPQEQFF. The CDR3 DNA follows: TGTGCCAGCTCACCATACGGGGGTGGCCCCCAAGAGCAGTTCTTC.

The J gene is TRBJ1-2, the V gene TRBV9, with D unclear. Per germline, CDR1 SGDLS and CDR2 YYNGEE. The V end was cut by 4 bases, the J end by 7 bases, with 11 bases between. The CDR3 is 12 residues long. CDR3 region: CASSPGRFGYTF. The CDR3 DNA reads as TGTGCCAGCAGCCCCGGACGCTTTGGCTACACCTTC.

The chain recombines TRBV30 with TRBJ1-5; possibly TRBD1 for D (5 bases). Between the trimmed V and J ends, which lost 3 bases and 0 bases, there was a span of 9 bases. The CDR3 is made up of 14 amino acids. CDR1 is GTSNPN and CDR2 is SVGIG in the germline V gene (reference sequence). The CDR3, as DNA: TGTGCCTGGAGGCAGGGTGATAGCAATCAGCCCCAGCATTTT. Protein product: CAWRQGDSNQPQHF.

V usage is TRBV7-6 and J usage is TRBJ2-2; tentative D call: TRBD1 (5 bases). The CDR3 extends over 15 amino acids. Trimming removed 2 bases from V and 0 bases from J, with 7 bases in between. Germline V CDR1 and CDR2: SGHVS, FNYEAQ. The CDR3 here is CASSLIGANTGELFF. The CDR3 nucleotides are TGTGCCAGCAGCTTAATAGGGGCGAACACCGGGGAGCTGTTTTTT.

This chain connects TRBV9 to TRBJ2-5; D unclear. Germline values: CDR1 SGDLS, CDR2 YYNGEE. The CDR3 spans 14 residues. Trimming cost V 0 bases and J 5 bases, with 11 bases left between them. CDR3 DNA sequence: TGTGCCAGCAGCGTAGCGGCAGGTCGGGAGACCCAGTACTTC. It is translated as CASSVAAGRETQYF.

The rearrangement joins TRBV15 to TRBJ1-2; the match to TRBD1 covers 7 bases. J was trimmed by 4 bases and V by 1 base; bases with no gene match: 9. The CDR3 length is 16 residues. Germline V gives CDR1 LNHNV, CDR2 YYDKDF (reference sequence). CDR3 sequence reads: CATSRALGGAGYGYTF. The CDR3 bases are TGTGCCACCAGCAGAGCACTAGGGGGCGCGGGCTATGGCTACACCTTC.

The V gene is TRBV19, the J gene TRBJ2-2, with D unresolved. With 4 bases removed from V and 0 bases from J, the gap between germline ends came to 12 bases. There are 16 residues in the CDR3. Germline values: CDR1 LNHDA, CDR2 SQIVND (reference sequence). CDR3 coding DNA: TGTGCCAGTAGTAGTATTCGCCTCACGAACACCGGGGAGCTGTTTTTT. Protein sequence: CASSSIRLTNTGELFF.

The gene calls are TRBV6-4 and TRBJ2-2, with a tentative D call TRBD1 (6 bases). Germline V CDR1 and CDR2: MRHNA, SNTAGT. V lost 6 bases to trimming and J lost 3 bases, with 11 bases between them. This CDR3 contains 14 residues. CDR3 nucleotide sequence: TGTGCCAGCAGATTGGACAGATACACCGGGGAGCTGTTTTTT. The encoded protein is CASRLDRYTGELFF.

CDR3 loop: CASSPDSAGVIQETQYF. The DNA for the CDR3 is TGTGCCAGCAGCCCAGATTCCGCCGGGGTAATACAAGAGACCCAGTACTTC. This chain links TRBV5-4 with TRBJ2-5; maybe TRBD2 (5 bases). Between the trimmed V and J ends, which lost 4 bases and 2 bases, there was a span of 21 bases. This CDR3 comprises 17 residues. Germline CDR1 SGHNT, CDR2 YYREEE (reference sequence).

This clone was seen once. The gene calls are TRBV15 and TRBJ2-5, with D possibly being TRBD2 (6 bases). CDR1 is LNHNV, CDR2 YYDKDF, per germline (reference sequence). This CDR3 is built from 17 residues. Trimming removed 1 base at V and 12 bases at J, with 27 bases between. The CDR3: CATSRGGASAGEMKEYF. The CDR3 coding sequence is TGTGCCACCAGCAGAGGCGGGGCTAGCGCCGGAGAAATGAAGGAGTACTTC. Full variable domain (rest looked up from reference TRBV15 and TRBJ2-5): DAMVIQNPRYQVTQFGKPVTLSCSQTLNHNVMYWYQQKSSQAPKLLFHYYDKDFNNEADTPDNFQSRRPNTSFCFLDIRSPGLGDTAMYLCATSRGGASAGEMKEYFGPGTRLLVL.

DNA for the CDR3: TGTGCCAGCAGCTTTGGGCGGGTCCACAATGAGCAGTTCTTC. This sequence encodes CASSFGRVHNEQFF. The chain uses TRBV7-9 and TRBJ2-1; the D gene is possibly TRBD2 (5 bases). CDR1 is SEHNR and CDR2 is FQNEAQ in the germline V gene (reference sequence). V lost 3 bases and J lost 5, with 11 bases in between. CDR3 size: 14 residues.

This clone was observed a single time. The rearrangement uses TRBV5-1 and TRBJ2-7; possible D gene TRBD1, 5 bases. V was pared by 4 bases and J by 5 bases, with 10 bases between. Germline V gene data show CDR1 as SGHRS and CDR2 as YFSETQ. This CDR3 region has 12 residues. CDR3 DNA sequence: TGCGCCAGCAGCCAGACAGAAAACGAGCAGTACTTC. This sequence encodes CASSQTENEQYF.

The gene calls are TRBV4-1 and TRBJ2-5; D might be TRBD2 (5 bases). V lost 4 bases and J 2 bases, leaving 11 bases between the germline ends. The CDR3 loop spans 14 amino acids. Germline V gene lookup returns CDR1 MGHRA and CDR2 YSYEKL. This chain's CDR3 is CASSRPGYQETQYF. The DNA of the CDR3 is TGCGCCAGCAGCCGACCGGGATATCAAGAGACCCAGTACTTC.

V and J are TRBV5-1 and TRBJ2-7; 14 bases are shared with TRBD2. Germline V gene lookup returns CDR1 SGHRS and CDR2 YFSETQ. V shed 4 bases and J 5 bases; nucleotides not matched to a gene: 5. The CDR3 loop spans 15 amino acids. DNA of the CDR3: TGCGCCAGCAGCGCGACTAGCGGGGGGGCGAACGAGCAGTACTTC. It yields the protein CASSATSGGANEQYF.